The 12 T cell receptor beta chains below come from one sample, sequenced in a study of a mutant IDH1 vaccine in newly diagnosed glioma. These receptors lack a known antigen. The assay was immunoSEQ multiplex PCR, and TCRdb's table has in-frame clones only and misses some. The sample holds under 40,000 clones, 65% to 85% seen once. This sample's time point: week 47, end of study. Each dose delivered 300 ug of mutant IDH1 20-mer peptide subcutaneously with imiquimod. The material sequenced was PBMCs, taken from a glioma patient whose treatment included an IDH1 peptide vaccine. These receptor sequences come from a man aged 25 to 45 with glioma.

The CDR3, as DNA: TGCAGTGCTAGGGACTTCTACGAGCAGTACTTC. This gives the protein CSARDFYEQYF. The rearrangement links TRBV20-1 to TRBJ2-7, with D possibly matching TRBD2 (5 bases). Trimming left V 3 bases short and J 3 bases short, with 6 bases between. Germline lookup yields CDR1 DFQATT and CDR2 SNEGSKA (reference sequence). The CDR3 contains 11 residues.

About this clone itself: The sample contains more than one DNA sequence encoding this CDR3. This rearrangement joins TRBV5-1 to TRBJ2-7; TRBD2 agrees at 7 bases. The V and J ends lost 1 base and 4 bases, in that order; junction bases with no gene match: 8. This CDR3 is 15 amino acids long. The germline V gene encodes CDR1 SGHRS and CDR2 YFSETQ. CDR3 protein: CASSLREGPLYEQYF. In DNA form, the CDR3 reads TGCGCCAGCAGCTTGAGGGAGGGGCCCCTTTACGAGCAGTACTTC.

The chain joins TRBV7-9 to TRBJ1-4, with 8 bases identical to TRBD1. The V segment lost 3 bases and the J segment 5 bases; nucleotides outside the gene matches: 5. The CDR3 has 15 amino acids. Germline-derived CDR1 and CDR2 are SEHNR and FQNEAQ (reference sequence). CDR3 sequence reads: CASSFPGQENEKLFF. In DNA, the CDR3 is TGTGCCAGCAGCTTTCCGGGACAGGAGAATGAAAAACTGTTTTTT.

This clone was counted only a few times. The chain is built from TRBV19 and TRBJ2-1, with TRBD1 matching 8 bases. The V segment lost 1 base and the J segment 4 bases; nucleotides outside the gene matches: 0. Germline V lookup: CDR1 LNHDA, CDR2 SQIVND (reference sequence). The CDR3 length is 14 residues. The CDR3 reads CASSIGTGYNEQFF. The CDR3 DNA reads as TGTGCCAGTAGTATAGGGACAGGGTACAATGAGCAGTTCTTC.

This clone was detected only a few times. The J gene is TRBJ1-5, the V gene TRBV28; no clear D. CDR1 is MDHEN, CDR2 SYDVKM, per germline. Trimming cost V 1 base and J 7 bases, with 5 bases left between them. The CDR3 spans 12 residues. CDR3: CASSLSEQPQHF. The CDR3 DNA sequence: TGTGCCAGCAGTTTATCGGAGCAGCCCCAGCATTTT.

This chain joins TRBV4-3 and TRBJ1-4; no firm D call. V was cut by 3 bases and J by 4 bases, with 9 bases left in between. Germline assignment: CDR1 LGHNA and CDR2 YSLEER. There are 14 residues in the CDR3. The CDR3, as DNA: TGCGCCAGCAGCCAGAATCCCAGTAATGAAAAACTGTTTTTT. Its protein product is CASSQNPSNEKLFF.

V is TRBV6-5 and J is TRBJ2-5; no reliable D call. The ends were cut back, 5 bases at V and 0 bases at J, with 10 bases in the middle. Germline loops: CDR1 MNHEY, CDR2 SVGAGI. The CDR3 extends over 14 amino acids. CDR3 nucleotides: TGTGCCAGCAGTGCGCAGGAGTACCAAGAGACCCAGTACTTC. This translates into CASSAQEYQETQYF.

The V gene is TRBV21-1, the J gene TRBJ1-5; TRBD1 was called by the table and not checked on the DNA. TRBV21-1 is listed as a pseudogene. The CDR3 runs to 17 residues. CDR3 nucleotide sequence: TGTGCCAGCAGCAAAGGTGCCAGATATGCTAGCAATCAGCCCCAGCATTTT. This sequence encodes CASSKGARYASNQPQHF.

J is TRBJ2-1 and V is TRBV5-4; 8 nucleotides match TRBD2. This CDR3 contains 15 residues. Trimming cost V 4 bases and J 4 bases; bases outside gene matches: 7. The germline gives CDR1 SGHNT, CDR2 YYREEE (reference sequence). The CDR3 protein is CASSPQTGGYNEQFF. The CDR3 coding sequence is TGTGCCAGCAGCCCCCAAACGGGGGGGTACAATGAGCAGTTCTTC.

This sequence joins TRBV27 and TRBJ1-1; a weak D match, TRBD1 (5 bases). The V end was cut by 3 bases, the J end by 1 base, with 9 bases between. CDR1 and CDR2 (germline): MNHEY, SMNVEV (reference sequence). The CDR3 covers 14 residues. The CDR3 is CASSFGTGNTEAFF. CDR3 sequence (DNA): TGTGCCAGCAGTTTCGGGACGGGGAACACTGAAGCTTTCTTT.

This CDR3 reads CASRDRNLYEQFF. The CDR3 coding sequence is TGTGCCAGCAGGGACAGGAATCTGTATGAGCAGTTCTTC. This rearrangement joins TRBV2 to TRBJ2-1; 7 bases are a match to TRBD1. Germline V lookup: CDR1 SNHLY, CDR2 FYNNEI. After removal of 6 bases from V and 8 bases from J, the junction contained 7 bases not matched to a gene. The CDR3 consists of 13 residues.

This chain uses TRBV7-8 with TRBJ2-7; 10 bases match TRBD1. The germline V gene encodes CDR1 SGHVS and CDR2 FQNEAQ. Losses at the gene ends were 5 bases for V and 0 bases for J; bases not matched to a gene: 7. The CDR3 sequence is 16 residues long. CDR3 coding DNA: TGTGCCAGCAGCCCGTGGACAGGGGGTAGCTCCTACGAGCAGTACTTC. It specifies CASSPWTGGSSYEQYF.